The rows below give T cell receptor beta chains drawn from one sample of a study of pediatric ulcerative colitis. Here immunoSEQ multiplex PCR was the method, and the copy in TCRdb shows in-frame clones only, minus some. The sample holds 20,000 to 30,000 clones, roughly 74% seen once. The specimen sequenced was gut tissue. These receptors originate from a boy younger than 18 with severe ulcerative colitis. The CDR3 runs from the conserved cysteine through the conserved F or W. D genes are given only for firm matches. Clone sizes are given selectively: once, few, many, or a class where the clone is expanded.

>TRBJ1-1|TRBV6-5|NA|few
CASSRTLNTEAFF
TGTGCCAGCAGCCGGACGTTGAACACTGAAGCTTTCTTT
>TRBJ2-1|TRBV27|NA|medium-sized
CASKAGEGDEQFF
TGTGCCAGCAAGGCAGGGGAAGGCGATGAGCAGTTCTTC
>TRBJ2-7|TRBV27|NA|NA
CASSFGAGVYEQYF
TGTGCCAGCAGTTTCGGGGCGGGCGTCTACGAGCAGTACTTC
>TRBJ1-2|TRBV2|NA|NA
CASSEAREYYGYTF
TGTGCCAGCAGTGAAGCCAGGGAATACTATGGCTACACCTTC
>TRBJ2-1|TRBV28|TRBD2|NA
CASSTWREGHNEQFF
TGTGCCAGCAGCACTTGGCGGGAGGGCCACAATGAGCAGTTCTTC
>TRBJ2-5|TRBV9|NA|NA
CASSPLGGRETQYF
TGTGCCAGCAGCCCCCTGGGGGGCCGGGAGACCCAGTACTTC
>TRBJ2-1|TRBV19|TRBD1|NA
CASSIGVGRQGSNEQFF
TGTGCCAGTAGTATAGGAGTGGGGAGACAGGGCTCTAATGAGCAGTTCTTC
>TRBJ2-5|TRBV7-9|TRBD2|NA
CASGASGETQYF
TGTGCCAGCGGGGCTAGCGGAGAGACCCAGTACTTC
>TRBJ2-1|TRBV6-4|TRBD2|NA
CASSDGTSGGNEQFF
TGTGCCAGCAGTGACGGGACTAGCGGGGGCAATGAGCAGTTCTTC
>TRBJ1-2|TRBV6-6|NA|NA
CASSYSYHSTYGYTF
TGTGCCAGCAGTTACAGTTATCACTCTACCTATGGCTACACCTTC
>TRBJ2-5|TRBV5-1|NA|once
CASSLERGRQETQYF
TGCGCCAGCAGCTTGGAAAGGGGCAGGCAAGAGACCCAGTACTTC
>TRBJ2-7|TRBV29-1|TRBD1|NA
CSVRTGEAYEQYF
TGCAGCGTTCGGACAGGGGAGGCCTACGAGCAGTACTTC
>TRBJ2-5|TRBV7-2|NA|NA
CASCLRGSQETQYF
TGTGCCAGCTGTCTAAGGGGGAGTCAAGAGACCCAGTACTTC
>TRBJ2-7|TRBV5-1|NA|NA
CASSVTSSGYEQYF
TGCGCCAGCAGCGTGACTAGTTCTGGCTACGAGCAGTACTTC
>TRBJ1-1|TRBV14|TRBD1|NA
CASSQYAGTGTTEAFF
TGTGCCAGCAGCCAATACGCCGGGACAGGGACGACTGAAGCTTTCTTT
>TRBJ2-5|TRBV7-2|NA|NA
CASSLSFSGHQETQYF
TGTGCCAGCAGCTTATCATTCTCTGGGCATCAAGAGACCCAGTACTTC
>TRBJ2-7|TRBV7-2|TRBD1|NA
CASSLAGQGHHSYEQYF
TGTGCCAGCAGCTTAGCTGGACAGGGACATCACTCCTACGAGCAGTACTTC
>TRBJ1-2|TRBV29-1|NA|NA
CSVEFWDGVNYGYTF
TGCAGCGTTGAATTCTGGGACGGGGTTAACTATGGCTACACCTTC